In its sample, the clone carrying this T cell receptor (beta chain) was seen a few times. This CDR3 is 13 amino acids long. Per the germline V gene, CDR1 is MNHEY and CDR2 is SMNVEV (reference sequence). Trimming shortened V by 6 bases and J by 3 bases, and 11 bases separated the two germline ends. The sample belongs to a study of blood T cells in healthy people across ages. Through a sample-barcoded 5' primer and a J-beta primer mix, a second PCR was run for roughly 6 to 12 cycles. MiXCR was run by TCRdb on the 5' RACE reads, yielding one entry per CDR3 protein. The sample yields roughly 1.4 million distinct CDR3 sequences, approximately 60% seen once.

This sequence joins TRBV27 and TRBJ1-1; possible D gene TRBD1, 6 bases. The receptor's source is a man between 18 and 29 years old in good health. The sample consisted of blood. The CDR3 DNA follows: TGTGCCAGCAGCTTCCACAGGGACACTGAAGCTTTCTTT. It encodes CASSFHRDTEAFF.